The 3 T cell receptor beta chains presented below share a single source sample, sequenced in a study of blood T cell repertoires in COVID-19. TCRdb's table, derived via immunoSEQ multiplex PCR, lists solely in-frame clones and lacks some. The profile covers about 220,000 clones, with roughly 85% appearing a single time and around 2.5% taken by the ten largest. What was sequenced was peripheral blood. The receptors shown here come from a woman between 70 and 85 years old with COVID-19, enrolled during active disease.

The rearrangement links TRBV18 to TRBJ1-1, with D possibly TRBD1 on 6 matching bases. Between the trimmed V and J ends, which lost 1 base and 3 bases, there was a span of 9 bases. Germline assignment: CDR1 KGHSH and CDR2 LQKENI. The CDR3 has 14 residues. The CDR3 sequence: CASSPQGGDTEAFF. DNA of the CDR3: TGTGCCAGCTCACCACAAGGGGGAGACACTGAAGCTTTCTTT.

V and J are TRBV6-2 or TRBV6-3 and TRBJ1-1, with a weak D call TRBD1 (6 bases). The CDR3 length is 14 residues. Trimming removed 6 bases at V and 1 base at J, with 12 bases between. Germline loops: CDR1 MNHEY, CDR2 SVGEGT. CDR3 bases: TGTGCCAGCAGCGACAGGCAATGGAACACTGAAGCTTTCTTT. Protein product: CASSDRQWNTEAFF.

The V call is TRBV9, the J call TRBJ1-1; no reliable D call. This CDR3 is 13 amino acids long. Trimming removed 0 bases from V and 8 bases from J, with 11 bases in between. Germline CDR1 is SGDLS and CDR2 is YYNGEE. CDR3 sequence: CASSVAIGREAFF. The CDR3 coding sequence is TGTGCCAGCAGCGTAGCGATCGGGAGGGAAGCTTTCTTT.